The clone carrying this TCR beta chain showed up just a few times. This sample was included in a study of T cells after yellow fever vaccination. On the study more broadly: Fractions low in cell number were prepared with SMART-Seq v4 Ultra Low Input.

TCRdb processed the 5' RACE reads anew with MiXCR; each CDR3 protein has one entry. The data show tens of thousands of distinct CDR3 sequences, 6.5% to 9% seen once. The germline V gene encodes CDR1 MGHDK and CDR2 SYGVNS. V lost 7 bases to trimming and J lost 8 bases, with 17 bases between them. CDR3 length: 13 amino acids. The sample was CD8+ T cells sorted from PBMCs, taken 15 days after the yellow fever booster vaccination. This TCR came from a man younger than 40 who received the YFV17D yellow fever vaccine. This chain connects TRBV25-1 to TRBJ1-1, with D unclear. CDR3 DNA: TGTGCCAGCACCACCGAAGAGGGAGCCGAAGCTTTCTTT. It encodes CASTTEEGAEAFF.